Listed below are T cell receptor beta chains from one sample, sequenced in a study of cytomegalovirus exposure and HLA in healthy donors. Using immunoSEQ multiplex PCR, the repertoire was profiled, and TCRdb retains in-frame clones only, with some absent. Of 150,000 to 200,000 clones listed, roughly 85% are singletons. The sample taken for sequencing was PBMCs. The receptors originated from a woman between 45 and 65 years old in good health and CMV-seronegative. The CDR3 runs from the conserved cysteine through the conserved F or W. D genes are given only for firm matches. Size is stated for part of the rows, as once, few or many counts, or as a class when the clone is expanded.

TRBJ1-5,.,.,TRBV27,CASSFRPGHLSNQPQHF,TGTGCCAGCAGTTTCCGTCCGGGACACCTAAGCAATCAGCCCCAGCATTTT
TRBJ2-7,.,.,TRBV4-2,CASSQDRASNYEQYF,TGTGCCAGCAGCCAAGACCGCGCTTCTAACTACGAGCAGTACTTC
TRBJ1-2,.,once,TRBV27,CASSPKGGARGYTF,TGTGCCAGCAGTCCCAAAGGAGGGGCTCGAGGCTACACCTTC
TRBJ1-2,TRBD1,.,TRBV23-1,CASSHDRVNGYTF,TGCGCCAGCAGTCATGACAGGGTTAATGGCTACACCTTC
TRBJ1-3,.,.,TRBV6-1,CASRETGRNTIYF,TGTGCCAGCAGGGAGACAGGTCGGAACACCATATATTTT
TRBJ1-3,.,.,TRBV28,CASSFVSSGNTIYF,TGTGCCAGCAGTTTTGTGAGCTCTGGAAACACCATATATTTT
TRBJ2-4,TRBD2,.,TRBV27,CASSSIRLAGGCGYF,TGTGCCAGCAGTTCTATCCGACTAGCGGGGGGATGTGGGTACTTC
TRBJ2-5,TRBD2,.,TRBV13,CASSPGLAGEDEGTQYF,TGTGCCAGCAGCCCGGGACTAGCGGGAGAGGACGAAGGGACCCAGTACTTC
TRBJ2-1,.,.,TRBV29-1,CSVMTQGGGSSYNEQFF,TGCAGCGTGATGACCCAGGGGGGCGGAAGCTCCTACAATGAGCAGTTCTTC
TRBJ2-5,TRBD2,.,TRBV27,CASSAGTSGTQETQYF,TGTGCCAGCAGTGCGGGGACTAGCGGGACGCAAGAGACCCAGTACTTC